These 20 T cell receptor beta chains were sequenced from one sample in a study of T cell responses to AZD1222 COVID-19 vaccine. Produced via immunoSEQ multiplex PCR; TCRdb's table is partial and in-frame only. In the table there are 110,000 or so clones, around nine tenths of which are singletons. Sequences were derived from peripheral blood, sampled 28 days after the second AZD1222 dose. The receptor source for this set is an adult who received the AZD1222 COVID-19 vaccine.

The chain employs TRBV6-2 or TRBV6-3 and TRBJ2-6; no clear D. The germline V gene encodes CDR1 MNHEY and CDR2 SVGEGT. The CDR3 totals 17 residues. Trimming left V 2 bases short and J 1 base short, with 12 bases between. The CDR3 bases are TGTGCCAGCAGTTACGCTGGAGACTGGTCTGGGGCCAACGTCCTGACTTTC. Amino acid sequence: CASSYAGDWSGANVLTF.

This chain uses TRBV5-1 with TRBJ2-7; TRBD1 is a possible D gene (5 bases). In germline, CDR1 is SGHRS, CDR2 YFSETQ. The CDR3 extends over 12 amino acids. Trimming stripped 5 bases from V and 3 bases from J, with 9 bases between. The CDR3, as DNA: TGCGCCAGCAGTTCAGGGAACTACGAGCAGTACTTC. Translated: CASSSGNYEQYF.

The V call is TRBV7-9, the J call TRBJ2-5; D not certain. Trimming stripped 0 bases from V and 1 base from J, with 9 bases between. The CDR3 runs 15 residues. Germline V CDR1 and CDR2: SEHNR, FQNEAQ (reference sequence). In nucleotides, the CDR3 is TGTGCCAGCAGCTTAGCCAGTCCTCCCCAAGAGACCCAGTACTTC. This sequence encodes CASSLASPPQETQYF.

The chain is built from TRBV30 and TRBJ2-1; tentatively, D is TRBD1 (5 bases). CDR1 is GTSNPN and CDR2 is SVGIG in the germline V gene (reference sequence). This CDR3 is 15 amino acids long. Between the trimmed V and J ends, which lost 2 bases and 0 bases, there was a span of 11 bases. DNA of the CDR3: TGTGCCTGGAGTTTAGGGGCGAGCTCCTACAATGAGCAGTTCTTC. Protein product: CAWSLGASSYNEQFF.

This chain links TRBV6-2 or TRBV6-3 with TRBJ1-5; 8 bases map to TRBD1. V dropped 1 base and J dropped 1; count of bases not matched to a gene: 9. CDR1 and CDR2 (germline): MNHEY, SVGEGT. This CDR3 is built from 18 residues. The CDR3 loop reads CASSYYGQGVLSNQPQHF. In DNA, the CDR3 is TGTGCCAGCAGTTACTACGGACAGGGAGTTTTGAGCAATCAGCCCCAGCATTTT.

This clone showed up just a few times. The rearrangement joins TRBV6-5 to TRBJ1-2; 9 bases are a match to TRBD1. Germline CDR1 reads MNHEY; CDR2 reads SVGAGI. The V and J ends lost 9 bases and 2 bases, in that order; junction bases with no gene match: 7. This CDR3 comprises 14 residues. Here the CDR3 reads CASTTGGRNYGYTF. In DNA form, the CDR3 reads TGTGCCAGTACCACAGGGGGCAGGAACTATGGCTACACCTTC.

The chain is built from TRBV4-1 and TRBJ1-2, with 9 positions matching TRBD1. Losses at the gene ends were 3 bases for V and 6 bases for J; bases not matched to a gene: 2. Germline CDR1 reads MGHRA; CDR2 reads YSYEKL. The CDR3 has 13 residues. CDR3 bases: TGCGCCAGCAGCCACCGGGACAGGGATGGCTACACCTTC. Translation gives CASSHRDRDGYTF.

CDR3 coding DNA: TGTGCCAGCAGTTTCTCGGGGGGTAGCAATCAGCCCCAGCATTTT. Protein product: CASSFSGGSNQPQHF. The genes are TRBV28 and TRBJ1-5, with a weak D call TRBD1 (5 bases). The CDR3 runs to 15 residues. V was trimmed by 3 bases and J by 0 bases, leaving 9 bases between them. Germline V gene lookup returns CDR1 MDHEN and CDR2 SYDVKM.

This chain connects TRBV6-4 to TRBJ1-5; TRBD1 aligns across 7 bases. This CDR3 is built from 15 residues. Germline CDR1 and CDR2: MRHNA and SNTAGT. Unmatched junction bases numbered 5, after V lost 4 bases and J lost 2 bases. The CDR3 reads CASSATGARNQPQHF. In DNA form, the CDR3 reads TGTGCCAGCAGTGCTACAGGGGCTCGCAATCAGCCCCAGCATTTT.

CDR3 coding DNA: TGTGCCAGTTCTTCCTACGGACAGGTCGTGTTGGGGGAGCAGTACTTC. Translating gives CASSSYGQVVLGEQYF. The chain employs TRBV27 and TRBJ2-7; the match to TRBD1 covers 7 bases. The germline V gene encodes CDR1 MNHEY and CDR2 SMNVEV (reference sequence). This CDR3 has 16 residues. V was pared by 9 bases and J by 7 bases, with 21 bases of the junction left unmatched.

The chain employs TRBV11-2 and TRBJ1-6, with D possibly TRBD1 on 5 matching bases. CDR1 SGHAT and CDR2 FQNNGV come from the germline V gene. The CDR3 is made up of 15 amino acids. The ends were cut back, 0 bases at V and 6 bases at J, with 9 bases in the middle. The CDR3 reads CASSLEGGSNSPLHF. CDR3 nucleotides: TGTGCCAGCAGCTTAGAGGGGGGTTCTAATTCACCCCTCCACTTT.

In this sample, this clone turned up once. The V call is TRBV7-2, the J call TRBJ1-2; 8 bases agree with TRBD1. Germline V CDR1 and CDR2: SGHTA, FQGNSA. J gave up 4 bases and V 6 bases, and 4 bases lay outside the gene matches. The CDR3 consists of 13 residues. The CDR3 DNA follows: TGTGCCAGCAGTTTTGGACAGGGCTATGGCTACACCTTC. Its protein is CASSFGQGYGYTF.

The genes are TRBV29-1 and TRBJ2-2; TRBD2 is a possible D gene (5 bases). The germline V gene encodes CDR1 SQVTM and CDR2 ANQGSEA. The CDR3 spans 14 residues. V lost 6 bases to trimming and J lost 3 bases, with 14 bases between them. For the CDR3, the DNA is TGCAGCGTGGCCCGGAGGAGCGACACCGGGGAGCTGTTTTTT. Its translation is CSVARRSDTGELFF.

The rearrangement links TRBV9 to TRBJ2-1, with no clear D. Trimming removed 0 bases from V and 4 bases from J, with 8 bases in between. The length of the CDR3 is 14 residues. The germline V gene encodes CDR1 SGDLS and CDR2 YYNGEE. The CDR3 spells CASSVVVQYNEQFF. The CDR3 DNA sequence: TGTGCCAGCAGCGTAGTGGTGCAGTACAATGAGCAGTTCTTC.

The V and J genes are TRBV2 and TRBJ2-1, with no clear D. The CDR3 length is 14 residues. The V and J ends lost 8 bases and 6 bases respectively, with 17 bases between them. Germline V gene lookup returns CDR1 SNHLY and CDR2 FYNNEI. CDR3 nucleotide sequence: TGTGCCAGCGTCTACAACTCCTTGGGCAATGAGCAGTTCTTC. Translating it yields CASVYNSLGNEQFF.

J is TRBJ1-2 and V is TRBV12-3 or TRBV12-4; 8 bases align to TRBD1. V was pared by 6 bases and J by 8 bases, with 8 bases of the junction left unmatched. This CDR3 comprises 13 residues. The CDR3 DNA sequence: TGTGCCAGCAGCAACAGGGGGGGTTACGGCTACACCTTC. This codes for CASSNRGGYGYTF.

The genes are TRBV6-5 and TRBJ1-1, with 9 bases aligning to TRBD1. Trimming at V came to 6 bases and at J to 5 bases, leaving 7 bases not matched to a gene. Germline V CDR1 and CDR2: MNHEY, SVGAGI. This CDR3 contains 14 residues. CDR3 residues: CASSKLTGGTEAFF. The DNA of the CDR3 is TGTGCCAGCAGCAAACTGACAGGGGGGACTGAAGCTTTCTTT.

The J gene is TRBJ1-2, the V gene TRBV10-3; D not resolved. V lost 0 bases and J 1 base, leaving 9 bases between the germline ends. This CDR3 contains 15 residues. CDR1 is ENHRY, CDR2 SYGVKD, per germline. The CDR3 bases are TGTGCCATCAGTGAGTCGAACGTAGGTAACTATGGCTACACCTTC. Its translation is CAISESNVGNYGYTF.

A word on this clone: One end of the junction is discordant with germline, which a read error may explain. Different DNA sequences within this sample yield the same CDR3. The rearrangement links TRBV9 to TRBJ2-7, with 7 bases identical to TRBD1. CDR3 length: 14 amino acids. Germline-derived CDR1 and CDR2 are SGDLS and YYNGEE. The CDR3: CASSVRGNDYEQYF. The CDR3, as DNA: TGCGCCAGCAGCGTCAGGGGGAATGACTACGAGCAGTACTTC.

This CDR3 reads CASSYRRTGDNSPLHF. The CDR3 DNA reads TGTGCCAGCAGTTATCGTCGGACAGGGGATAATTCACCCCTCCACTTT. The chain carries TRBV6-5 and TRBJ1-6, with TRBD1 identical over 9 bases. Looked up from germline, CDR1 is MNHEY and CDR2 is SVGAGI. V lost 3 bases to trimming and J lost 5 bases; unmatched junction nucleotides: 5. CDR3 length equals 16 residues.